This T cell receptor beta chain was sequenced during a study of cytomegalovirus exposure and HLA in healthy donors. Study conclusions and caveats: According to an earlier analysis, most TCR beta V segments yielded productive rearrangements about 87% or about 30% of the time. Accurate prediction of HLA-A and HLA-B alleles (for most subjects) was reportedly achieved from TCR beta sequences.

Use of 60 Vbeta and 13 Jbeta primers characterized the PCR. The method was immunoSEQ multiplex PCR; TCRdb's version includes in-frame clones alone and lacks a portion of them. Recorded for this sample: some 200,000 clones. Concerning this clone itself: The antigen remains undetermined.

Trimming removed 2 bases from V and 1 base from J; junction bases left unmatched: 5. This CDR3 has 16 residues. Per the germline V gene, CDR1 is ENHRY and CDR2 is SYGVKD. The rearrangement joins TRBV10-3 to TRBJ1-1; 9 bases map to TRBD1. This TCR came from a young man in good health and CMV-seronegative. The sample comprised PBMCs. Here the CDR3 reads CAISEDRGKWNTEAFF. The DNA of the CDR3 is TGTGCCATCAGTGAGGACAGGGGGAAATGGAACACTGAAGCTTTCTTT.